A single sample gave rise to the 29 T cell receptor beta chains below, sequenced in a study of T cell changes during pregnancy in multiple sclerosis. The table came from immunoSEQ multiplex PCR; TCRdb's copy has only in-frame clones and leaves some out. The table lists roughly 38,000 clones, 92% of them singletons. The specimen was CD8+ T cells from peripheral blood mononuclear cells, collected before pregnancy. The receptors originated from a female donor with multiple sclerosis, enrolled in a pregnancy study.

The rearrangement links TRBV28 to TRBJ2-7; maybe TRBD2 (5 bases). Trimming removed 1 base from V and 6 bases from J, with 13 bases in between. The CDR3 loop spans 14 amino acids. In germline, CDR1 is MDHEN, CDR2 SYDVKM. The CDR3 region is CASSLSGLVREQYF. In nucleotides, the CDR3 is TGTGCCAGCAGTTTATCTGGACTCGTCCGCGAGCAGTACTTC.

This clone was picked up one time. The chain joins TRBV6-6 to TRBJ2-1, with D maybe TRBD1 (6 bases). Germline V lookup: CDR1 MNHNY, CDR2 SVGAGI (reference sequence). The CDR3 length is 16 residues. V dropped 6 bases and J dropped 0 bases, with 15 bases sitting between them. CDR3 loop: CASSLTGFSSYNEQFF. CDR3 bases: TGTGCCAGCAGCTTAACAGGGTTCTCCTCCTACAATGAGCAGTTCTTC.

The chain links TRBV7-6 to TRBJ2-3; 7 bases map to TRBD2. V was pared by 5 bases and J by 5 bases, with 1 base of the junction left unmatched. The length of the CDR3 is 12 residues. Germline V gives CDR1 SGHVS, CDR2 FNYEAQ. The CDR3 region has the DNA TGTGCCAGCAGCCCTAGCGGAGATACGCAGTATTTT. Translation: CASSPSGDTQYF.

The chain combines TRBV6-1 with TRBJ2-7; 9 bases are a match to TRBD2. The germline V gene encodes CDR1 MNHNS and CDR2 SASEGT. The CDR3 has 16 residues. V trimming: 3 bases; J trimming: 3 bases; junction bases outside the gene matches: 9. CDR3 region: CASSDLPAGGFYEQYF. The CDR3 DNA is TGTGCCAGCAGTGATCTTCCAGCGGGAGGTTTCTACGAGCAGTACTTC.

V usage is TRBV11-1 and J usage is TRBJ2-1; the match to TRBD2 covers 12 bases. Germline CDR1 and CDR2: SGHAT and FQDESV (reference sequence). Trimming removed 2 bases from V and 4 bases from J; junction bases left unmatched: 6. This CDR3 region has 17 residues. The CDR3 DNA reads TGTGCCAGCAGCTTATGGGCTAGCGGGGGGGAATACAATGAGCAGTTCTTC. Its protein product is CASSLWASGGEYNEQFF. Based on the CDR3 plus reference TRBV11-1 and TRBJ2-1, the full variable domain is EAEVAQSPRYKITEKSQAVAFWCDPISGHATLYWYRQILGQGPELLVQFQDESVVDDSQLPKDRFSAERLKGVDSTLKIQPAELGDSAMYLCASSLWASGGEYNEQFFGPGTRLTVL.

This clone was counted between two and nine times. The chain couples TRBV28 to TRBJ2-7; 7 bases map to TRBD1. Per the germline V gene, CDR1 is MDHEN and CDR2 is SYDVKM. There are 14 residues in the CDR3. Trimming removed 2 bases from V and 6 bases from J; junction bases left unmatched: 7. CDR3 bases: TGTGCCAGCAGTTTAAGGACAGGATGGAGCGAGCAGTACTTC. Its protein product is CASSLRTGWSEQYF. Variable domain in full (rest from reference TRBV28 and TRBJ2-7): DVKVTQSSRYLVKRTGEKVFLECVQDMDHENMFWYRQDPGLGLRLIYFSYDVKMKEKGDIPEGYSVSREKKERFSLILESASTNQTSMYLCASSLRTGWSEQYFGPGTRLTVT.

CDR3 in amino acids: CASSPWRGGDTIYGYTF. The CDR3 bases are TGCGCCAGCAGCCCCTGGAGAGGGGGCGATACCATCTATGGCTACACCTTC. The chain links TRBV5-1 to TRBJ1-2; 7 bases agree with TRBD1. CDR3 size: 17 residues. The J segment lost 4 bases and the V segment lost 4 bases, leaving 16 bases of the junction unmatched. Looked up from germline, CDR1 is SGHRS and CDR2 is YFSETQ.

This rearrangement joins TRBV27 to TRBJ2-7; 9 bases agree with TRBD1. Germline V gives CDR1 MNHEY, CDR2 SMNVEV (reference sequence). The V gene end was trimmed by 7 bases and the J gene end by 3 bases; junction bases not matched to a gene: 13. This CDR3 region has 16 residues. For the CDR3, the DNA is TGTGCCAGCACCCCTTGGGCGGGACAGGGTAACTACGAGCAGTACTTC. Protein: CASTPWAGQGNYEQYF.

The rearrangement links TRBV6-5 to TRBJ1-2; 11 nucleotides align to TRBD1. Germline V gives CDR1 MNHEY, CDR2 SVGAGI. J gave up 8 bases and V 2 bases, and 7 bases lay outside the gene matches. The CDR3 is made up of 15 amino acids. Here the CDR3 reads CASSYRGQGAGGYTF. CDR3 nucleotides: TGTGCCAGCAGTTACCGTGGACAGGGGGCTGGAGGCTACACCTTC.

As to this clone: Compared with germline, one end of the junction differs, possibly owing to a read error. The chain carries TRBV5-6 and TRBJ1-5; D is unresolved. Germline V gene data show CDR1 as SGHDT and CDR2 as YYEEEE. The CDR3 extends over 14 amino acids. CDR3 sequence reads: CASSRRSSSQPQHF. The CDR3 DNA reads TGTGCCAGCAGCCGCCGTTCTAGCAGTCAGCCCCAGCATTTT.

V is TRBV29-1 and J is TRBJ2-1; 13 bases align to TRBD2. The CDR3 totals 16 residues. The germline CDR1 and CDR2 sequences are SQVTM and ANQGSEA. V lost 3 bases, J lost 0 bases, and 2 bases stayed unmatched. The CDR3 bases are TGCAGCGTTGAGGGGACTAGCGGGACCTCCTACAATGAGCAGTTCTTC. It yields the protein CSVEGTSGTSYNEQFF.

The J gene is TRBJ2-1, the V gene TRBV7-9, with 9 bases identical to TRBD2. This CDR3 has 14 residues. Germline-derived CDR1 and CDR2 are SEHNR and FQNEAQ (reference sequence). J lost 8 bases, V lost 4 bases, and 6 bases had no gene match. CDR3 nucleotides: TGTGCCAGCAGCTCTAGCGGGATAGGGGATGAGCAGTTCTTC. Encoded protein: CASSSSGIGDEQFF.

The chain couples TRBV27 to TRBJ2-1; TRBD2 is a possible D gene (6 bases). Per germline, CDR1 MNHEY and CDR2 SMNVEV (reference sequence). Trimming shortened V by 1 base and J by 3 bases, and 7 bases separated the two germline ends. The CDR3 length is 14 residues. The CDR3 DNA follows: TGTGCCAGCAGTTTATACGGGGGCTACAATGAGCAGTTCTTC. The encoded protein is CASSLYGGYNEQFF.

The chain carries TRBV2 and TRBJ2-5, with 8 nucleotides matching TRBD2. In germline, CDR1 is SNHLY, CDR2 FYNNEI. This CDR3 contains 16 residues. The J segment lost 0 bases and the V segment lost 3 bases, leaving 6 bases of the junction unmatched. The chain's CDR3 is CASSDQAGAHQETQYF. The CDR3 DNA follows: TGTGCCAGCAGTGATCAAGCGGGGGCCCACCAAGAGACCCAGTACTTC.

This chain connects TRBV6-1 to TRBJ2-1; D is unresolved. The CDR3 extends over 16 amino acids. The germline gives CDR1 MNHNS, CDR2 SASEGT. V was cut by 1 base and J by 4 bases, with 14 bases left in between. The CDR3: CASSEEAETSYNEQFF. Written as DNA, the CDR3 is TGTGCCAGCAGTGAAGAGGCGGAAACATCTTACAATGAGCAGTTCTTC.

The chain uses TRBV7-8 and TRBJ2-2, with TRBD2 matching 14 bases. The CDR3 spans 19 residues. In germline, CDR1 is SGHVS, CDR2 FQNEAQ. V shed 3 bases, J shed 2 bases, and the junction held 8 bases outside the gene matches. CDR3 amino acids: CASSFKRLAGGINTGELFF. In nucleotides, the CDR3 is TGTGCCAGCAGCTTCAAGAGACTAGCGGGGGGGATTAACACCGGGGAGCTGTTTTTT.

The chain has TRBV28 and TRBJ2-3; 11 bases fit TRBD2. The CDR3 is 18 residues long. Germline loops: CDR1 MDHEN, CDR2 SYDVKM. V was pared by 2 bases and J by 4 bases, with 11 bases of the junction left unmatched. CDR3 nucleotides: TGTGCCAGCAGTTTAACACCCTCTAGCGGGAGGTTCTCAGATACGCAGTATTTT. This translates into CASSLTPSSGRFSDTQYF.

The chain recombines TRBV5-5 with TRBJ1-5; TRBD1 matches 8 bases. Trimming took 3 bases from V and 6 from J; bases not matched to a gene: 8. Germline V CDR1 and CDR2: SGHKS, YYEKEE (reference sequence). This CDR3 region has 15 residues. Written as DNA, the CDR3 is TGTGCCAGCAGCTCAGGGACAGGTTATGGTCAGCCCCAGCATTTT. Translation: CASSSGTGYGQPQHF. Full variable domain (missing parts from reference TRBV5-5 and TRBJ1-5): DAGVTQSPTHLIKTRGQQVTLRCSPISGHKSVSWYQQVLGQGPQFIFQYYEKEERGRGNFPDRFSARQFPNYSSELNVNALLLGDSALYLCASSSGTGYGQPQHFGDGTRLSIL.

This rearrangement joins TRBV27 to TRBJ2-5, with D perhaps TRBD2 (6 bases). V gave up 11 bases and J gave up 5 bases, with 18 bases separating them. Germline assignment: CDR1 MNHEY and CDR2 SMNVEV (reference sequence). The CDR3 is 13 residues long. CDR3 protein: CAAGTRWWETQYF. The CDR3 DNA reads TGTGCCGCCGGGACTCGGTGGTGGGAGACCCAGTACTTC.

The gene calls are TRBV7-8 and TRBJ1-6; TRBD1 is a possible D gene (6 bases). V lost 6 bases and J lost 7, with 10 bases in between. This CDR3 has 13 amino acids. Germline V gives CDR1 SGHVS, CDR2 FQNEAQ. The CDR3 protein is CASRPTGNSPLHF. The CDR3 DNA reads as TGTGCCAGCAGGCCTACAGGGAATTCACCCCTCCACTTT.

V is TRBV27 and J is TRBJ2-1; a weak D match, TRBD2 (5 bases). CDR3 length: 16 residues. CDR1 and CDR2 from the germline V gene are MNHEY and SMNVEV (reference sequence). V lost 0 bases, J lost 1 base, and 10 bases lay in between. The CDR3 sequence is CASSLSRGPSYNEQFF. For the CDR3, the DNA is TGTGCCAGCAGTTTATCACGAGGGCCGTCCTACAATGAGCAGTTCTTC.

This clone occurred once. The CDR3 here is CASSSPTGSGNTIYF. Written as DNA, the CDR3 is TGTGCCAGCAGCTCCCCCACAGGGTCTGGAAACACCATATATTTT. This chain uses TRBV7-9 with TRBJ1-3; TRBD1 is a possible D gene (6 bases). This CDR3 spans 15 amino acids. Germline loops: CDR1 SEHNR, CDR2 FQNEAQ (reference sequence). Between the trimmed V and J ends, which lost 4 bases and 1 base, there was a span of 11 bases. Combining the CDR3 with reference TRBV7-9 and TRBJ1-3 gives the whole variable domain DTGVSQNPRHKITKRGQNVTFRCDPISEHNRLYWYRQTLGQGPEFLTYFQNEAQLEKSRLLSDRFSAERPKGSFSTLEIQRTEQGDSAMYLCASSSPTGSGNTIYFGEGSWLTVV.

V usage is TRBV28 and J usage is TRBJ2-3; possible D gene TRBD2, 5 bases. Trimming removed 3 bases at V and 6 bases at J, with 13 bases between. CDR3 length: 14 residues. Germline V gene lookup returns CDR1 MDHEN and CDR2 SYDVKM. CDR3 region: CASSFIGITDTQYF. In DNA form, the CDR3 reads TGTGCCAGCAGTTTTATCGGGATCACCGATACGCAGTATTTT.

The CDR3, as DNA: TGTGCCAGCAGTTCCAGATCCTACAATGAGCAGTTCTTC. As protein: CASSSRSYNEQFF. The chain recombines TRBV6-5 with TRBJ2-1, with D unresolved. The CDR3 is made up of 13 amino acids. Trimming left V 4 bases short and J 1 base short, with 5 bases between. CDR1 and CDR2 (germline): MNHEY, SVGAGI.

This chain uses TRBV27 with TRBJ2-7; 9 nucleotides agree with TRBD1. V trimming: 5 bases; J trimming: 3 bases; junction bases outside the gene matches: 11. Germline CDR1 is MNHEY and CDR2 is SMNVEV (reference sequence). The CDR3 is 16 amino acids. This chain's CDR3 is CASSPGYDRGYYEQYF. CDR3 bases: TGTGCCAGCAGTCCCGGGTATGACAGGGGGTACTACGAGCAGTACTTC.

The V gene is TRBV5-1, the J gene TRBJ2-1; TRBD2 agrees at 12 bases. This CDR3 is built from 18 residues. The V gene end was trimmed by 0 bases and the J gene end by 0 bases; junction bases not matched to a gene: 4. Per the germline V gene, CDR1 is SGHRS and CDR2 is YFSETQ. The CDR3 sequence is CASSLATSGRISYNEQFF. The CDR3 coding sequence is TGCGCCAGCAGCTTGGCAACTAGCGGGAGGATCTCCTACAATGAGCAGTTCTTC.

V and J are TRBV5-6 and TRBJ2-7; 8 nucleotides align to TRBD2. V trimming: 0 bases; J trimming: 10 bases; junction bases outside the gene matches: 9. CDR1 is SGHDT, CDR2 YYEEEE, per germline. The CDR3 contains 14 residues. CDR3 bases: TGTGCCAGCAGCTTGGGAGCGGGAGTAGTGTATCAGTACTTC. Its translation is CASSLGAGVVYQYF.

V is TRBV27 and J is TRBJ2-5, with TRBD1 identical over 7 bases. The CDR3 loop spans 13 amino acids. The V gene's germline CDR1 is MNHEY and CDR2 SMNVEV (reference sequence). The ends lost 5 bases at V and 5 bases at J; junction bases unmatched: 5. The CDR3 sequence: CASSHRGSETQYF. CDR3 DNA: TGTGCCAGCAGTCACAGGGGTAGCGAGACCCAGTACTTC.

The chain links TRBV6-6 to TRBJ2-1, with 10 bases lining up with TRBD1. Trimming cost V 6 bases and J 6 bases; bases outside gene matches: 8. The CDR3 length is 15 residues. The germline gives CDR1 MNHNY, CDR2 SVGAGI (reference sequence). The CDR3 nucleotides read TGTGCCAGCAGAACCGGGACAGGGGCGGTCAATGAGCAGTTCTTC. This sequence encodes CASRTGTGAVNEQFF.